One sample yielded the 31 T cell receptor beta chains listed below, sequenced in a study of blood T cell repertoires in COVID-19. Repertoires were generated with immunoSEQ multiplex PCR, while TCRdb's copy carries only in-frame clones and drops some. The table records 60,000 to 90,000 clones, 75% to 85% of them present only once. Sequenced: peripheral blood. Receptors originate from a woman aged 45-65 years with acute or convalescent COVID-19.

V usage is TRBV11-2 and J usage is TRBJ1-1, with D perhaps TRBD1 (6 bases). The V and J ends lost 1 base and 6 bases respectively, with 12 bases between them. CDR3 length equals 14 residues. CDR1 SGHAT and CDR2 FQNNGV come from the germline V gene. The CDR3 loop reads CASSLGGRGAEAFF. CDR3 bases: TGTGCCAGCAGCTTAGGGGGGCGAGGCGCTGAAGCTTTCTTT.

This chain joins TRBV28 and TRBJ2-5; 8 bases align to TRBD1. The CDR3 has 15 residues. Trimming cost V 4 bases and J 4 bases; bases outside gene matches: 8. The germline V gene encodes CDR1 MDHEN and CDR2 SYDVKM. CDR3 sequence (DNA): TGTGCCAGCAGTTCCCTCAGGGGGCTCGGAGAGACCCAGTACTTC. This sequence encodes CASSSLRGLGETQYF.

The chain uses TRBV6-1 and TRBJ2-1; 10 nucleotides align to TRBD2. V lost 4 bases and J lost 4; bases outside the gene matches: 4. Germline-derived CDR1 and CDR2 are MNHNS and SASEGT. The CDR3 consists of 15 residues. The CDR3 protein is CASSGGTSAYNEQFF. CDR3 in DNA: TGTGCCAGCAGTGGGGGGACTAGCGCGTACAATGAGCAGTTCTTC.

The chain joins TRBV6-1 to TRBJ2-3, with D tentatively TRBD2 (5 bases). Germline V lookup: CDR1 MNHNS, CDR2 SASEGT. V lost 0 bases, J lost 1 base, and 14 bases lay in between. CDR3 length: 17 amino acids. CDR3 DNA sequence: TGTGCCAGCAGTGAAGCAGAGGGCGGCGGCGGCACAGATACGCAGTATTTT. It specifies CASSEAEGGGGTDTQYF.

This chain links TRBV5-4 with TRBJ2-5; 7 bases are shared with TRBD1. Trimming took 4 bases from V and 3 from J; bases not matched to a gene: 3. Looked up from germline, CDR1 is SGHNT and CDR2 is YYREEE (reference sequence). The CDR3 has 13 residues. CDR3 DNA: TGTGCCAGCAGCAGGGGGCTAGAAGAGACCCAGTACTTC. Protein sequence: CASSRGLEETQYF.

This clone was seen just once. The V gene is TRBV5-1, the J gene TRBJ1-2; the D gene is possibly TRBD1 (6 bases). The CDR3 length is 15 residues. Germline CDR1 reads SGHRS; CDR2 reads YFSETQ. V gave up 0 bases and J gave up 5 bases, with 14 bases separating them. This CDR3 is CASSLGEGVLYGYTF. The CDR3 nucleotides are TGCGCCAGCAGCTTGGGAGAGGGGGTCTTGTATGGCTACACCTTC.

This clone was found once. The V and J genes are TRBV15 and TRBJ2-3; TRBD2 matches at 16 bases. The germline V gene has CDR1 LNHNV and CDR2 YYDKDF (reference sequence). This CDR3 region has 18 residues. J gave up 1 base and V 4 bases, and 5 bases lay outside the gene matches. The CDR3 nucleotides are TGTGCCACCAGCAAGGGACTAGCGGGAGGGCTGGGCACAGATACGCAGTATTTT. Translation: CATSKGLAGGLGTDTQYF. Based on the CDR3 plus reference TRBV15 and TRBJ2-3, the full variable domain is DAMVIQNPRYQVTQFGKPVTLSCSQTLNHNVMYWYQQKSSQAPKLLFHYYDKDFNNEADTPDNFQSRRPNTSFCFLDIRSPGLGDTAMYLCATSKGLAGGLGTDTQYFGPGTRLTVL.

The chain uses TRBV10-3 and TRBJ2-5; maybe TRBD1 (6 bases). Germline V gene data show CDR1 as ENHRY and CDR2 as SYGVKD. This CDR3 region has 13 residues. Between the trimmed V and J ends, which lost 10 bases and 5 bases, there was a span of 17 bases. The CDR3 coding sequence is TGTGCCACCACGGGACACCCGGTCGAGACCCAGTACTTC. Translating it yields CATTGHPVETQYF.

The sample holds one count of this clone. One end of the junction does not line up with germline, which may come from a read error. This chain links TRBV6-5 with TRBJ2-1, with D perhaps matching TRBD2 (6 bases). Germline V gene lookup returns CDR1 MNHEY and CDR2 SVGAGI. CDR3 length: 15 amino acids. CDR3 coding DNA: TGTGCCAGCAAATTACTTAGGGACTCCTTCAATGAGCAGTTCTTC. It translates to CASKLLRDSFNEQFF.

The rearrangement uses TRBV2 and TRBJ2-5, with D unclear. V dropped 4 bases and J dropped 5 bases, with 8 bases sitting between them. Per germline, CDR1 SNHLY and CDR2 FYNNEI. This CDR3 comprises 12 residues. As DNA, the CDR3 is TGTGCCAGCAGTGTCGGTTGGGAGACCCAGTACTTC. It encodes CASSVGWETQYF.

V and J are TRBV18 and TRBJ2-5, with D perhaps matching TRBD2 (6 bases). Between the trimmed V and J ends, which lost 4 bases and 3 bases, there was a span of 12 bases. The CDR3 runs to 14 residues. CDR1 is KGHSH, CDR2 LQKENI, per germline. The CDR3 DNA is TGTGCCAGCTCACGAACATCGGGAGAAGAGACCCAGTACTTC. Protein sequence: CASSRTSGEETQYF.

This clone was seen just once. The chain combines TRBV10-3 with TRBJ1-1; D might be TRBD1 (5 bases). Looked up from germline, CDR1 is ENHRY and CDR2 is SYGVKD. V lost 2 bases to trimming and J lost 0 bases, with 10 bases between them. The CDR3 covers 15 residues. The CDR3 DNA follows: TGTGCCATCAGTGAGGAGGGGAGGGTGAACACTGAAGCTTTCTTT. It yields the protein CAISEEGRVNTEAFF.

The chain recombines TRBV3-1 (or the pseudogene TRBV3-2) with TRBJ2-7, with 11 nucleotides matching TRBD1. From germline, CDR1 is LGHDT and CDR2 YNNKEL (reference sequence). The trim removed 1 base at V and 3 bases at J, leaving 5 bases unmatched. The CDR3 is 16 residues long. CDR3 DNA: TGTGCCAGCAGCCAAGTACCGGGACAGGGGGGCTACGAGCAGTACTTC. Translating gives CASSQVPGQGGYEQYF.

This chain joins TRBV5-1 and TRBJ2-2, with 9 bases fitting TRBD1. Germline V gene sequence: CDR1 SGHRS, CDR2 YFSETQ. Losses at the gene ends were 4 bases for V and 3 bases for J; bases not matched to a gene: 4. This CDR3 has 15 residues. The CDR3 is CASSKRDRDTGELFF. In DNA, the CDR3 is TGCGCCAGCAGCAAACGGGACAGGGACACCGGGGAGCTGTTTTTT.

This sequence joins TRBV7-2 and TRBJ2-5; D uncertain. Germline V gives CDR1 SGHTA, CDR2 FQGNSA. CDR3 length: 14 amino acids. Trimming stripped 3 bases from V and 1 base from J, with 9 bases between. The CDR3 reads CASSFSTVQETQYF. Here the CDR3 DNA reads TGTGCCAGCAGCTTTAGTACGGTCCAAGAGACCCAGTACTTC.

The chain links TRBV5-5 to TRBJ2-5; 11 bases line up with TRBD1. V lost 3 bases, J lost 4 bases, and 8 bases stayed unmatched. This CDR3 is 16 amino acids long. CDR1 is SGHKS, CDR2 YYEKEE, per germline (reference sequence). The CDR3 nucleotides are TGTGCCAGCAGCTGGTTTTGGACAGGGGGCACAGAGACCCAGTACTTC. Its translation is CASSWFWTGGTETQYF.

V and J are TRBV2 and TRBJ1-1; D may be TRBD1 (5 bases). The germline V and J ends were trimmed by 6 bases and 8 bases, with 7 bases remaining between them. This CDR3 region has 10 residues. The germline V gene has CDR1 SNHLY and CDR2 FYNNEI. Here the CDR3 DNA reads TGTGCCAGCAGACGGACAGAAGCTTTCTTT. Protein product: CASRRTEAFF.

J is TRBJ1-5 and V is TRBV7-2; weak D call: TRBD1 (6 bases). The CDR3 is 15 amino acids. Germline CDR1 and CDR2: SGHTA and FQGNSA. Trimming removed 5 bases from V and 2 bases from J, with 13 bases in between. Here the CDR3 reads CASSKGQLRNQPQHF. The CDR3 DNA follows: TGTGCCAGCAGCAAAGGACAGCTCCGCAATCAGCCCCAGCATTTT.

This clone has just a few counts. The genes are TRBV5-6 and TRBJ1-2; D perhaps matches TRBD1 (5 bases). The CDR3 covers 16 residues. The V end lost 0 bases, the J end lost 2 bases, and 14 bases lay between the germline ends. The germline gives CDR1 SGHDT, CDR2 YYEEEE. CDR3 protein: CASSLGQREANYGYTF. The CDR3 bases are TGTGCCAGCAGCTTGGGACAGAGAGAGGCGAACTATGGCTACACCTTC.

The chain links TRBV7-8 to TRBJ1-1, with D unclear. The CDR3 length is 14 residues. V was pared by 2 bases and J by 1 base, with 8 bases between. Germline CDR1 reads SGHVS; CDR2 reads FQNEAQ. Written as DNA, the CDR3 is TGTGCCAGCAGCTTATTATACGGGAACACTGAAGCTTTCTTT. It yields the protein CASSLLYGNTEAFF.

The rearrangement links TRBV28 to TRBJ2-4; TRBD1 aligns across 9 bases. Per the germline V gene, CDR1 is MDHEN and CDR2 is SYDVKM. V lost 3 bases, J lost 7 bases, and 7 bases stayed unmatched. This CDR3 region has 15 residues. The CDR3, as DNA: TGTGCCAGCAGTTTCCCAGGACAGGGGCGCAACATTCAGTACTTC. Translated: CASSFPGQGRNIQYF. The full variable domain, with the rest looked up from reference TRBV28 and TRBJ2-4, is DVKVTQSSRYLVKRTGEKVFLECVQDMDHENMFWYRQDPGLGLRLIYFSYDVKMKEKGDIPEGYSVSREKKERFSLILESASTNQTSMYLCASSFPGQGRNIQYFGAGTRLSVL.

The chain couples TRBV3-1 (or the pseudogene TRBV3-2) to TRBJ2-3; 14 bases agree with TRBD2. Germline CDR1 LGHDT, CDR2 YNNKEL (reference sequence). CDR3 size: 16 residues. J gave up 3 bases and V 4 bases, and 3 bases lay outside the gene matches. The CDR3 here is CASSRLAGGPTDTQYF. CDR3 coding DNA: TGTGCCAGCAGCCGACTAGCGGGGGGGCCAACAGATACGCAGTATTTT.

The sample holds one count of this clone. The chain has TRBV27 and TRBJ1-1, with a tentative D call TRBD1 (5 bases). CDR3 size: 17 residues. Trimming left V 6 bases short and J 1 base short, with 21 bases between. Germline V gene lookup returns CDR1 MNHEY and CDR2 SMNVEV (reference sequence). The CDR3 reads CASRVQGGWIENTEAFF. In nucleotides, the CDR3 is TGTGCCAGCAGGGTCCAGGGAGGGTGGATTGAGAACACTGAAGCTTTCTTT.

The table lists this clone with a few counts. This rearrangement joins TRBV4-2 to TRBJ1-6; 7 bases are a match to TRBD1. The junction had 9 bases not matched to a gene; V was cut back by 0 bases and J by 10 bases. Germline V gene lookup returns CDR1 LGHNA and CDR2 YNFKEQ. The CDR3 is 16 amino acids. The CDR3, as DNA: TGTGCCAGCAGCCAAGAAGGTTGGACAGGTGAGTCACCCCTCCACTTT. Amino acids: CASSQEGWTGESPLHF.

This clone was seen more than once but under ten times. This chain links TRBV30 with TRBJ2-7; 8 bases are shared with TRBD1. The germline V gene has CDR1 GTSNPN and CDR2 SVGIG (reference sequence). The CDR3 consists of 13 residues. V lost 8 bases to trimming and J lost 5 bases; unmatched junction nucleotides: 11. This CDR3 reads CAGAGTGKDEQYF. DNA of the CDR3: TGTGCCGGGGCGGGGACAGGTAAAGACGAGCAGTACTTC. Combining the CDR3 with reference TRBV30 and TRBJ2-7 gives the whole variable domain SQTIHQWPATLVQPVGSPLSLECTVEGTSNPNLYWYRQAAGRGLQLLFYSVGIGQISSEVPQNLSASRPQDRQFILSSKKLLLSDSGFYLCAGAGTGKDEQYFGPGTRLTVT.

J is TRBJ2-1 and V is TRBV13; 7 bases line up with TRBD2. The CDR3 totals 17 residues. The V segment lost 4 bases and the J segment 3 bases; nucleotides outside the gene matches: 12. Looked up from germline, CDR1 is PRHDT and CDR2 is FYEKMQ (reference sequence). The CDR3 DNA reads as TGTGCCAGCAGCTCAGACGGGGCTAGCGGAGGCTACAATGAGCAGTTCTTC. The encoded protein is CASSSDGASGGYNEQFF.

V is TRBV9 and J is TRBJ1-6; 8 bases are shared with TRBD1. Germline V gene sequence: CDR1 SGDLS, CDR2 YYNGEE. CDR3 length: 15 amino acids. With V trimmed by 3 bases and J by 9 bases, 8 bases remained unmatched. CDR3 in amino acids: CASSAGQGAASPLHF. CDR3 coding DNA: TGTGCCAGCAGCGCCGGACAGGGAGCTGCTTCACCCCTCCACTTT.

The chain carries TRBV7-2 and TRBJ2-1; 12 bases agree with TRBD2. The V gene's germline CDR1 is SGHTA and CDR2 FQGNSA. The CDR3 spans 17 residues. Trimming took 4 bases from V and 9 from J; bases not matched to a gene: 13. CDR3 region: CASSSYSSGRVTGEQFF. The CDR3 nucleotides are TGTGCCAGCAGCTCTTATTCTAGCGGGAGGGTTACGGGTGAGCAGTTCTTC. Full variable domain (outside the CDR3, taken from reference TRBV7-2 and TRBJ2-1): GAGVSQSPSNKVTEKGKDVELRCDPISGHTALYWYRQSLGQGLEFLIYFQGNSAPDKSGLPSDRFSAERTGGSVSTLTIQRTQQEDSAVYLCASSSYSSGRVTGEQFFGPGTRLTVL.

V and J are TRBV6-2 or TRBV6-3 and TRBJ2-7; 7 bases agree with TRBD2. Trimming cost V 1 base and J 2 bases; bases outside gene matches: 11. The CDR3 spans 17 residues. Per germline, CDR1 MNHEY and CDR2 SVGEGT. The CDR3 spells CASSYYLQGTTAYEQYF. DNA for the CDR3: TGTGCCAGCAGTTACTATCTCCAAGGGACTACCGCCTACGAGCAGTACTTC.

The chain has TRBV18 and TRBJ1-1; possibly TRBD1 for D (5 bases). CDR1 KGHSH and CDR2 LQKENI come from the germline V gene. The CDR3 length is 15 residues. V was clipped by 3 bases and J by 5 bases, with 16 bases between them. In DNA, the CDR3 is TGTGCCAGCTCACCGGCCGTGGGGGGGAAGACTGAAGCTTTCTTT. It codes for CASSPAVGGKTEAFF. Complete variable domain (other parts from reference TRBV18 and TRBJ1-1): NAGVMQNPRHLVRRRGQEARLRCSPMKGHSHVYWYRQLPEEGLKFMVYLQKENIIDESGMPKERFSAEFPKEGPSILRIQQVVRGDSAAYFCASSPAVGGKTEAFFGQGTRLTVV.

V is TRBV5-1 and J is TRBJ2-3; 8 nucleotides line up with TRBD2. This CDR3 is 14 amino acids long. CDR1 SGHRS and CDR2 YFSETQ come from the germline V gene. Trimming took 0 bases from V and 5 from J; bases not matched to a gene: 2. The CDR3 coding sequence is TGCGCCAGCAGCTTGGGGACTAGCCGAGATACGCAGTATTTT. It is translated as CASSLGTSRDTQYF.